The next 31 T cell receptor beta chains were all read from a single sample in a study of OX40 agonist ivuxolimab in advanced cancers. Using immunoSEQ multiplex PCR, the repertoire was profiled, and TCRdb retains in-frame clones only, with some absent. The sample lists roughly 70,000 clones, over 80% occurring once. The source material was CD4+ or CD8+ T cells sorted from blood, sampled in a trial of the OX40 agonist ivuxolimab. The receptors here all came from an adult with an advanced solid tumor such as melanoma, head and neck, liver or kidney cancer.

The CDR3 DNA follows: TGTGCCAGCTCACCACTATCTAGCGGGGGTGAGACCCAGTACTTC. Translation gives CASSPLSSGGETQYF. The chain joins TRBV18 to TRBJ2-5; TRBD2 matches at 10 bases. This CDR3 comprises 15 residues. Germline V gene lookup returns CDR1 KGHSH and CDR2 LQKENI. Trimming at V came to 1 base and at J to 5 bases, leaving 4 bases not matched to a gene.

The chain combines TRBV2 with TRBJ1-1; possibly TRBD1 for D (6 bases). The CDR3 covers 13 residues. Trimming cost V 8 bases and J 8 bases, with 18 bases left between them. Germline CDR1 SNHLY, CDR2 FYNNEI. CDR3 in DNA: TGTGCCAGCGCTAGGTGGGGGGCGGTGGAAGCTTTCTTT. This gives the protein CASARWGAVEAFF.

Concerning this clone itself: The sample contains more than one DNA sequence encoding this CDR3. The V and J genes are TRBV7-9 and TRBJ2-7; D ambiguous. Germline V gene sequence: CDR1 SEHNR, CDR2 FQNEAQ (reference sequence). The CDR3 covers 12 residues. The V and J ends lost 5 bases and 0 bases respectively, with 5 bases between them. The CDR3, as DNA: TGTGCCAGCAGCGATAGCTCCTACGAGCAGTACTTC. Its protein is CASSDSSYEQYF.

V gene TRBV7-9 combines with J gene TRBJ1-2, with TRBD1 identical over 9 bases. J lost 7 bases, V lost 6 bases, and 18 bases had no gene match. CDR1 is SEHNR, CDR2 FQNEAQ, per germline (reference sequence). This CDR3 comprises 17 residues. Here the CDR3 DNA reads TGTGCCAGCAGACCGGACAGGGGTTTGTTACCTAGGGGTGGCTACACCTTC. Amino acids: CASRPDRGLLPRGGYTF.

The V and J genes are TRBV4-1 and TRBJ1-1; tentatively, D is TRBD1 (5 bases). Trimming stripped 1 base from V and 4 bases from J, with 16 bases between. The CDR3 has 16 residues. Germline V lookup: CDR1 MGHRA, CDR2 YSYEKL. CDR3 in DNA: TGCGCCAGCAGCCAAGCCGGGACTCCATTGGGCACTGAAGCTTTCTTT. Amino acid sequence: CASSQAGTPLGTEAFF.

This clone has more than one count but fewer than ten. The rearrangement joins TRBV10-1 to TRBJ2-7; 7 bases agree with TRBD2. The CDR3 is made up of 15 amino acids. Germline V gene sequence: CDR1 WNHNN, CDR2 SYGVQD (reference sequence). The V and J ends lost 8 bases and 7 bases, in that order; junction bases with no gene match: 17. The CDR3 sequence: CASGSSGGQRGEQYF. For the CDR3, the DNA is TGCGCCAGCGGATCTAGCGGCGGGCAAAGGGGTGAGCAGTACTTC.

The CDR3: CASSLVWDRLRETQYF. Here the CDR3 DNA reads TGTGCCAGCAGCTTAGTCTGGGACAGGCTAAGGGAGACCCAGTACTTC. The V gene is TRBV7-9, the J gene TRBJ2-5; 8 bases map to TRBD1. Trimming took 1 base from V and 5 from J; bases not matched to a gene: 9. The CDR3 consists of 16 residues. Germline CDR1 is SEHNR and CDR2 is FQNEAQ (reference sequence).

J is TRBJ2-2 and V is TRBV27; 9 bases match TRBD1. Germline V gene lookup returns CDR1 MNHEY and CDR2 SMNVEV (reference sequence). The J segment lost 6 bases and the V segment lost 1 base, leaving 12 bases of the junction unmatched. The CDR3 is 18 residues long. The CDR3 protein is CASSLWGPGQGYSGELFF. Here the CDR3 DNA reads TGTGCCAGCAGTTTATGGGGGCCCGGACAGGGGTATTCCGGGGAGCTGTTTTTT.

The genes are TRBV28 and TRBJ1-4; D gene ambiguous. CDR1 is MDHEN, CDR2 SYDVKM, per germline. The CDR3 consists of 15 residues. Between the trimmed V and J ends, which lost 4 bases and 7 bases, there was a span of 16 bases. DNA for the CDR3: TGTGCCAGCAGTTCTCCTAGGGCGGTTGGTGAAAAACTGTTTTTT. Its protein is CASSSPRAVGEKLFF.

The rearrangement uses TRBV5-1 and TRBJ1-1; D may be TRBD1 (5 bases). Germline V gene data show CDR1 as SGHRS and CDR2 as YFSETQ. Deletions cut 3 bases from V and 1 base from J, with 10 bases between. CDR3 size: 14 residues. The CDR3, as DNA: TGCGCCAGCAGCTGGGGGACGGCGAACACTGAAGCTTTCTTT. It encodes CASSWGTANTEAFF.

The genes are TRBV7-2 and TRBJ2-1; D is perhaps TRBD1 or TRBD2 (6 bases each). V was trimmed by 1 base and J by 7 bases, leaving 20 bases between them. Germline values: CDR1 SGHTA, CDR2 FQGNSA. The CDR3 has 17 amino acids. The CDR3 loop reads CASSLVSGAEGGNEQFF. The DNA for the CDR3 is TGTGCCAGCAGCTTAGTTTCGGGGGCCGAGGGGGGAAATGAGCAGTTCTTC.

This clone was seen only once. This chain joins TRBV29-1 and TRBJ1-2; D perhaps matches TRBD1 (5 bases). V was clipped by 6 bases and J by 5 bases, with 16 bases between them. Germline-derived CDR1 and CDR2 are SQVTM and ANQGSEA. CDR3 length: 13 residues. CDR3 coding DNA: TGCAGCGTACCAGGCCAGGGAGAATATGGCTACACCTTC. Translated: CSVPGQGEYGYTF.

The chain joins TRBV29-1 to TRBJ1-2; D is undetermined. Germline values: CDR1 SQVTM, CDR2 ANQGSEA. The CDR3 loop spans 13 amino acids. V lost 7 bases to trimming and J lost 2 bases, with 14 bases between them. The CDR3 DNA reads TGCAGCGCCCCGGGTCGCGGCAACTATGGCTACACCTTC. Translation gives CSAPGRGNYGYTF.

Details on this clone: Other DNA sequences within the sample encode an identical CDR3. The J gene is TRBJ1-5, the V gene TRBV27, with D unclear. Deletions cut 3 bases from V and 2 bases from J, with 5 bases between. The germline CDR1 and CDR2 sequences are MNHEY and SMNVEV (reference sequence). CDR3 size: 13 residues. The CDR3 DNA reads TGTGCCAGCAGTTTCTTGGGCAATCAGCCCCAGCATTTT. It specifies CASSFLGNQPQHF.

The V call is TRBV9, the J call TRBJ2-7; possibly TRBD2 for D (6 bases). V was shortened by 0 bases and J by 1 base, with 11 bases between the two germline ends. In germline, CDR1 is SGDLS, CDR2 YYNGEE. The CDR3 runs 15 residues. The CDR3 protein is CASSVDGGLSYEQYF. The CDR3 coding sequence is TGTGCCAGCAGCGTAGACGGGGGTCTGTCCTACGAGCAGTACTTC. Drawing the rest from reference TRBV9 and TRBJ2-7, the complete variable domain is DSGVTQTPKHLITATGQRVTLRCSPRSGDLSVYWYQQSLDQGLQFLIQYYNGEERAKGNILERFSAQQFPDLHSELNLSSLELGDSALYFCASSVDGGLSYEQYFGPGTRLTVT.

CDR3 in amino acids: CASSSRQGLPYGYTF. The CDR3, as DNA: TGTGCCAGCAGCTCAAGACAGGGATTACCCTATGGCTACACCTTC. V and J are TRBV7-9 and TRBJ1-2, with 7 bases fitting TRBD1. J gave up 4 bases and V 4 bases, and 9 bases lay outside the gene matches. Germline values: CDR1 SEHNR, CDR2 FQNEAQ (reference sequence). The CDR3 runs to 15 residues. The whole variable domain, filled in from reference TRBV7-9 and TRBJ1-2, reads DTGVSQNPRHKITKRGQNVTFRCDPISEHNRLYWYRQTLGQGPEFLTYFQNEAQLEKSRLLSDRFSAERPKGSFSTLEIQRTEQGDSAMYLCASSSRQGLPYGYTFGSGTRLTVV.

The chain combines TRBV14 with TRBJ2-1, with 9 positions matching TRBD1. Germline V gives CDR1 SGHDN, CDR2 FVKESK. This CDR3 is 15 amino acids long. With V trimmed by 5 bases and J by 7 bases, 9 bases remained unmatched. CDR3 protein: CASSSGQGYLNEQFF. The CDR3 DNA reads as TGTGCCAGCAGCTCAGGACAGGGGTACCTAAATGAGCAGTTCTTC.

V and J are TRBV13 and TRBJ2-3, with 7 nucleotides matching TRBD2. The CDR3 loop spans 10 amino acids. Trimming at V came to 8 bases and at J to 8 bases, leaving 1 base not matched to a gene. From germline, CDR1 is PRHDT and CDR2 FYEKMQ (reference sequence). DNA for the CDR3: TGTGCCAGCGGGAGGGGTACGCAGTATTTT. Translation: CASGRGTQYF.

This CDR3 reads CASSLSGSFNEQYF. Written as DNA, the CDR3 is TGTGCCAGCAGCTTGTCCGGGAGTTTCAACGAGCAGTACTTC. This chain joins TRBV5-4 and TRBJ2-7, with TRBD2 as a possible D gene (6 bases). In germline, CDR1 is SGHNT, CDR2 YYREEE (reference sequence). The germline V and J ends were trimmed by 1 base and 5 bases, with 13 bases remaining between them. The CDR3 runs to 14 residues.

The rearrangement uses TRBV20-1 and TRBJ1-1; 7 bases are shared with TRBD1. Germline CDR1 is DFQATT and CDR2 is SNEGSKA (reference sequence). Unmatched junction bases numbered 5, after V lost 5 bases and J lost 8 bases. The length of the CDR3 is 11 residues. CDR3 DNA sequence: TGCAGTGCTCGTTCGGACAGGGAAGCTTTCTTT. Translating gives CSARSDREAFF.

The chain carries TRBV2 and TRBJ1-2, with a tentative D call TRBD1 (6 bases). Per the germline V gene, CDR1 is SNHLY and CDR2 is FYNNEI. The V end lost 1 base, the J end lost 5 bases, and 11 bases lay between the germline ends. The CDR3 sequence is 14 residues long. The CDR3 region has the DNA TGTGCCAGCAGTGAAGGACAGGCTCCTTATGGCTACACCTTC. It yields the protein CASSEGQAPYGYTF.

The genes are TRBV5-4 and TRBJ1-1; D call uncertain. Germline CDR1 is SGHNT and CDR2 is YYREEE (reference sequence). Between the trimmed V and J ends, which lost 1 base and 4 bases, there was a span of 5 bases. The CDR3 consists of 12 residues. The CDR3 here is CASSLRSTEAFF. In DNA, the CDR3 is TGTGCCAGCAGCTTGAGAAGCACTGAAGCTTTCTTT.

V usage is TRBV4-1 and J usage is TRBJ1-1; 7 bases line up with TRBD1. The CDR3 has 11 amino acids. The V and J ends lost 6 bases and 8 bases, in that order; junction bases with no gene match: 3. Germline V gene lookup returns CDR1 MGHRA and CDR2 YSYEKL. The CDR3 here is CASRKTGEAFF. As DNA, the CDR3 is TGCGCCAGCAGAAAGACAGGGGAAGCTTTCTTT.

The chain combines TRBV5-6 with TRBJ1-3; D uncertain. Germline V gene sequence: CDR1 SGHDT, CDR2 YYEEEE. The length of the CDR3 is 14 residues. The V end lost 0 bases, the J end lost 2 bases, and 6 bases lay between the germline ends. This CDR3 reads CASSLAGTGNTIYF. The CDR3 bases are TGTGCCAGCAGCTTGGCGGGAACTGGAAACACCATATATTTT.

In DNA, the CDR3 is TGCAGCGTTGTAATGGATAGCAATCAGCCCCAGCATTTT. Translated: CSVVMDSNQPQHF. The V gene is TRBV29-1, the J gene TRBJ1-5; D is unresolved. Trimming took 4 bases from V and 0 from J, leaving 7 bases between them. CDR3 length: 13 residues. Germline CDR1 is SQVTM and CDR2 is ANQGSEA.

V usage is TRBV29-1 and J usage is TRBJ2-2; D unclear. The germline V and J ends were trimmed by 6 bases and 5 bases, with 10 bases remaining between them. Germline assignment: CDR1 SQVTM and CDR2 ANQGSEA. The CDR3 runs 12 residues. The CDR3, as DNA: TGCAGCGTCCCCCTTGTGACCGGGGAGCTGTTTTTT. Protein sequence: CSVPLVTGELFF.

V usage is TRBV2 and J usage is TRBJ1-5, with a tentative D call TRBD1 (6 bases). CDR1 SNHLY and CDR2 FYNNEI come from the germline V gene. The CDR3 covers 15 residues. Trimming left V 6 bases short and J 4 bases short, with 16 bases between. CDR3 protein: CASRRGTEKNQPQHF. In DNA, the CDR3 is TGTGCCAGCAGGAGGGGGACCGAGAAAAATCAGCCCCAGCATTTT.

Of note for this clone: Given a much more abundant clone one base away, this may be a read error. The chain has TRBV6-5 and TRBJ1-1, with 9 nucleotides matching TRBD1. The junction had 0 bases not matched to a gene; V was cut back by 4 bases and J by 3 bases. This CDR3 spans 13 amino acids. Per germline, CDR1 MNHEY and CDR2 SVGAGI. The CDR3 nucleotides are TGTGCCAGCAGTTGGGACAGGGACACTGAAGCTTTCTTT. It specifies CASSWDRDTEAFF.

The chain couples TRBV27 to TRBJ2-3; TRBD2 matches at 10 bases. Germline V gives CDR1 MNHEY, CDR2 SMNVEV (reference sequence). Trimming at V came to 5 bases and at J to 0 bases, leaving 11 bases not matched to a gene. This CDR3 has 18 residues. This chain's CDR3 is CASSGLASGSRSTDTQYF. CDR3 sequence (DNA): TGTGCCAGCAGTGGCCTGGCTAGCGGGAGCAGAAGCACAGATACGCAGTATTTT.

V is TRBV5-1 and J is TRBJ2-5; a possible D gene is TRBD2 (5 bases). V lost 0 bases and J lost 5, with 14 bases in between. Germline CDR1 is SGHRS and CDR2 is YFSETQ. This CDR3 region has 15 residues. The chain's CDR3 is CASSLEGGLGETQYF. CDR3 nucleotide sequence: TGCGCCAGCAGCTTGGAGGGCGGGTTAGGTGAGACCCAGTACTTC.

The chain recombines TRBV6-1 with TRBJ1-2; no reliable D call. Germline V gene sequence: CDR1 MNHNS, CDR2 SASEGT. Deletions cut 4 bases from V and 7 bases from J, with 19 bases between. This CDR3 has 15 residues. The CDR3 nucleotides read TGTGCCAGCAGTGCCGGCCCGGACGGTCTCCCTGGCTACACCTTC. Its translation is CASSAGPDGLPGYTF.